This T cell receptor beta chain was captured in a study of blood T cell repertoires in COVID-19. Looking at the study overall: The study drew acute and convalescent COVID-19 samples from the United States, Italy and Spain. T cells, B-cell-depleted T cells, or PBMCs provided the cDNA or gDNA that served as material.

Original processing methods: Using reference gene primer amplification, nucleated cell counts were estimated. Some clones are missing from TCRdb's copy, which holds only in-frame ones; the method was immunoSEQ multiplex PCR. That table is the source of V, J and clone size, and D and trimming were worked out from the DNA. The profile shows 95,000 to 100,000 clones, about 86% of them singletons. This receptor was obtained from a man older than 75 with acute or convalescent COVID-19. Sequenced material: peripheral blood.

The CDR3 coding sequence is TGCGCCAGCAGCGGGACAGGGAATCAGCCCCAGCATTTT. Translated: CASSGTGNQPQHF. The chain joins TRBV5-1 to TRBJ1-5; 9 bases line up with TRBD1. CDR3 length: 13 amino acids. Unmatched junction bases numbered 0, after V lost 4 bases and J lost 4 bases. The germline gives CDR1 SGHRS, CDR2 YFSETQ.